These T cell receptor beta chains were read from a single sample in a study of shared clonotypes between healthy human individuals. This table comes from immunoSEQ multiplex PCR, and its TCRdb copy is limited to in-frame clones, with some not included. The repertoire holds about 1.4 million clones, with roughly 96% as singletons. The source material was naive CD4+ T cells sorted from blood. These receptors all stem from a man aged 30-40 years in good health. Each CDR3 is given with its conserved first and last residue. The D gene is left open where the match is weak. A row's size may be missing; if present it is once, few, many or a size class.

TRBV28	TRBJ1-5	.	.	CASSFTRGRNQPQHF	TGTGCCAGCAGTTTTACGAGGGGCCGGAATCAGCCCCAGCATTTT
TRBV18	TRBJ2-7	TRBD2	.	CASSPLAGATSYEQYF	TGTGCCAGCTCACCTCTAGCGGGAGCTACCTCCTACGAGCAGTACTTC
TRBV18	TRBJ2-5	.	.	CASSPGGGRETQYF	TGTGCCAGCTCACCAGGCGGGGGCCGAGAGACCCAGTACTTC
TRBV9	TRBJ2-2	.	.	CASSVGVTNTGELFF	TGTGCCAGCAGCGTAGGCGTTACCAACACCGGGGAGCTGTTTTTT
TRBV5-1	TRBJ2-7	TRBD2	.	CASSLLAGEGEQYF	TGCGCCAGCAGCTTGTTAGCGGGAGAGGGTGAGCAGTACTTC
TRBV10-3	TRBJ2-7	TRBD1	.	CATGTGGGEQYF	TGTGCCACCGGGACAGGAGGGGGCGAGCAGTACTTC
TRBV6-1	TRBJ1-1	.	.	CASSRNMNTEAFF	TGTGCCAGCAGTAGAAATATGAACACTGAAGCTTTCTTT
TRBV7-2	TRBJ2-5	.	.	CASSRVDQETQYF	TGTGCCAGCAGCCGGGTGGACCAAGAGACCCAGTACTTC
TRBV4-2	TRBJ2-7	TRBD1	.	CASSPTDRGGREQYF	TGTGCCAGCAGTCCGACGGACAGGGGAGGCCGCGAGCAGTACTTC
TRBV7-2	TRBJ2-5	TRBD1	.	CASSLVIGTGALRQETQYF	TGTGCCAGCAGCTTAGTAATCGGGACAGGGGCCCTCCGGCAAGAGACCCAGTACTTC
TRBV29-1	TRBJ2-7	TRBD1	.	CSGKTGRMGEQYF	TGCAGCGGCAAGACAGGGAGAATGGGGGAGCAGTACTTC
TRBV28	TRBJ2-7	.	.	CASSLYADEQYF	TGTGCCAGCAGTTTATACGCGGACGAGCAGTACTTC
TRBV5-4	TRBJ2-3	.	.	CASSLSAESTDTQYF	TGTGCCAGCAGCTTGTCGGCGGAAAGCACAGATACGCAGTATTTT
TRBV4-3	TRBJ2-1	.	.	CASSQDHYNEQFF	TGCGCCAGCAGCCAAGATCACTACAATGAGCAGTTCTTC
TRBV18	TRBJ2-3	.	.	CASSTQGQRTDTQYF	TGTGCCAGCTCAACCCAGGGGCAGCGCACAGATACGCAGTATTTT
TRBV7-8	TRBJ2-2	TRBD2	once	CASSLGVAGNTGELFF	TGTGCCAGCAGCTTAGGGGTAGCGGGGAACACCGGGGAGCTGTTTTTT
TRBV5-6	TRBJ1-2	.	.	CASSLDPTIGYTF	TGTGCCAGCAGCTTGGATCCGACTATCGGCTACACCTTC
TRBV3-2	TRBJ1-1	.	.	CGVNTEAFF	TGTGGGGTGAACACTGAAGCTTTCTTT
TRBV5-4	TRBJ1-1	.	.	CASSPMGNTEAFF	TGTGCCAGCAGCCCGATGGGGAACACTGAAGCTTTCTTT
TRBV5-6	TRBJ1-5	.	.	CASSLRDWDQPQHF	TGTGCCAGCAGCTTGAGGGATTGGGATCAGCCCCAGCATTTT
TRBV5-1	TRBJ1-1	.	once	CASSLVLDSEAFF	TGCGCCAGCAGCTTGGTTTTGGACAGTGAAGCTTTCTTT
TRBV5-1	TRBJ1-2	.	.	CASSWETGNYGYTF	TGCGCCAGCAGCTGGGAAACTGGGAACTATGGCTACACCTTC
TRBV5-8	TRBJ2-7	TRBD1	.	CASSRGQGWDREQYF	TGTGCCAGCAGTCGAGGACAGGGATGGGATCGCGAGCAGTACTTC
TRBV6-4	TRBJ2-3	.	.	CASSDFGLATDTQYF	TGTGCCAGCAGTGACTTTGGATTAGCGACAGATACGCAGTATTTT
TRBV7-2	TRBJ1-1	.	few	CASSLDVGTKAFF	TGTGCCAGCAGCTTAGATGTGGGAACGAAAGCTTTCTTT
TRBV28	TRBJ1-5	.	.	CASTRGSNQPQHF	TGTGCCAGCACACGGGGTAGCAATCAGCCCCAGCATTTT
TRBV4-1	TRBJ2-1	TRBD1	.	CASSQDYLQGKYNEQFF	TGCGCCAGCAGCCAAGATTATCTACAGGGGAAATACAATGAGCAGTTCTTC
TRBV7-6	TRBJ2-1	.	.	CASSLVARNEQFF	TGTGCCAGCAGCTTAGTAGCGCGGAATGAGCAGTTCTTC
TRBV5-1	TRBJ2-5	TRBD1	.	CASSLDTGQGETQYF	TGCGCCAGCAGCTTGGATACGGGACAGGGGGAGACCCAGTACTTC
TRBV2	TRBJ1-5	TRBD1	.	CAGGTVRNQPQHF	TGTGCCGGCGGGACAGTCAGAAATCAGCCCCAGCATTTT
TRBV5-1	TRBJ1-1	.	.	CASSLASTLSSSEAFF	TGCGCCAGCAGCTTGGCCAGCACTCTCAGCAGTAGTGAAGCTTTCTTT
TRBV29-1	TRBJ2-5	.	.	CSVETHQETQYF	TGCAGCGTTGAGACCCATCAAGAGACCCAGTACTTC
TRBV7-2	TRBJ2-3	.	.	CASSPIGYPDTQYF	TGTGCCAGCAGCCCAATTGGCTACCCAGATACGCAGTATTTT
TRBV18	TRBJ2-7	.	.	CASSPGQSLRVQYF	TGTGCCAGCTCACCTGGGCAGAGCCTACGAGTGCAGTACTTC
TRBV9	TRBJ2-5	.	.	CASSIQGQRETQYF	TGTGCCAGCAGCATCCAGGGGCAAAGGGAGACCCAGTACTTC
TRBV27	TRBJ2-1	TRBD2	.	CASSFSVLAETYNEQFF	TGTGCCAGCAGTTTCTCTGTACTAGCGGAGACCTACAATGAGCAGTTCTTC
TRBV5-1	TRBJ1-1	TRBD1	.	CASSLGQGVEAFF	TGCGCCAGCAGCTTGGGACAGGGGGTCGAAGCTTTCTTT
TRBV12-5	TRBJ1-1	TRBD1	.	CASGPRSDRVDTEAFF	TGTGCTAGTGGTCCCCGATCGGACAGGGTAGACACTGAAGCTTTCTTT
TRBV15	TRBJ1-1	.	.	CATSRERLPGTEAFF	TGTGCCACCAGCAGAGAGAGATTGCCGGGTACTGAAGCTTTCTTT
TRBV7-9	TRBJ2-7	.	.	CASSSQGYEQYF	TGTGCCAGCAGCTCACAGGGTTACGAGCAGTACTTC
TRBV7-2	TRBJ1-5	TRBD1	.	CASSSTAGRGRWSNQPQHF	TGTGCCAGCAGCTCTACGGCGGGCAGGGGGCGATGGAGCAATCAGCCCCAGCATTTT
TRBV19	TRBJ1-1	.	.	CASKIGQTNTEAFF	TGTGCCAGTAAGATTGGACAGACTAACACTGAAGCTTTCTTT
TRBV6-4	TRBJ2-1	TRBD2	.	CASSERPLAGAYNEQFF	TGTGCCAGCAGCGAACGACCACTAGCGGGGGCCTACAATGAGCAGTTCTTC